This TCR beta chain was documented in a study of blood T cell repertoires in COVID-19. At the level of the study: Acute-phase and convalescent COVID-19 samples originated in the United States, Italy and Spain.

This CDR3 has 15 residues. Germline CDR1 LGHDT, CDR2 YNNKEL (reference sequence). V lost 5 bases, J lost 9 bases, and 7 bases stayed unmatched. This clone was seen a handful of times. The assay was immunoSEQ multiplex PCR, and TCRdb's table has in-frame clones only and misses some. The data contain about 170,000 clones, 65% to 85% of them seen just once; the ten biggest clones take up more than 7%. The clonotype comes from a woman older than 75 with active or convalescent COVID-19. Sequenced material: peripheral blood. This chain connects TRBV3-1 (or the pseudogene TRBV3-2) to TRBJ1-6, with 10 bases aligning to TRBD1. CDR3 in amino acids: CASSYVGQGGSPLHF. The CDR3 DNA reads as TGTGCCAGCAGCTACGTCGGACAGGGGGGTTCACCCCTCCACTTT.